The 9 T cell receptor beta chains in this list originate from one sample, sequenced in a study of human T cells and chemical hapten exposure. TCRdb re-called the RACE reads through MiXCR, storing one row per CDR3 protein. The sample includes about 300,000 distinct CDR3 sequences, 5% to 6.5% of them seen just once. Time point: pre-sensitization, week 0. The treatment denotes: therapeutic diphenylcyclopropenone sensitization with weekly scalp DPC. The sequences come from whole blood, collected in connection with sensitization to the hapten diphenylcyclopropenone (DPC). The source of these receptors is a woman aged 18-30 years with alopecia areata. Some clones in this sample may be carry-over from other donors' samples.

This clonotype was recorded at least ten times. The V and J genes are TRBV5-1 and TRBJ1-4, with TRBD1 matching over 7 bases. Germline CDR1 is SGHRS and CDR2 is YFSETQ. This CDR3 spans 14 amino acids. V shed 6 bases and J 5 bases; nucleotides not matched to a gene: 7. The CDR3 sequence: CASTWDSTNEKLFF. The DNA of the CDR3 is TGCGCCAGCACCTGGGACAGTACGAATGAAAAACTGTTTTTT. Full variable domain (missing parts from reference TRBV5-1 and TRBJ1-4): KAGVTQTPRYLIKTRGQQVTLSCSPISGHRSVSWYQQTPGQGLQFLFEYFSETQRNKGNFPGRFSGRQFSNSRSEMNVSTLELGDSALYLCASTWDSTNEKLFFGSGTQLSVL.

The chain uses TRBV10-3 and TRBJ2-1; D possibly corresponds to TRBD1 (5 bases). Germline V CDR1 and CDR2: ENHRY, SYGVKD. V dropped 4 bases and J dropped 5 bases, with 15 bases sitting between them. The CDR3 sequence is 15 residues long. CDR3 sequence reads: CAISVRGTENNEQFF. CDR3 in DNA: TGTGCCATCAGTGTAAGGGGTACGGAAAACAATGAGCAGTTCTTC.

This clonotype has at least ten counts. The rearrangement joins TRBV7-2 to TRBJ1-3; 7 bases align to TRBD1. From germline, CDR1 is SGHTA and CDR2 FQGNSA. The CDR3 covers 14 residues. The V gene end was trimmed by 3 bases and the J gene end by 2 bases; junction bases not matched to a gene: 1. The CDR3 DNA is TGTGCCAGCAGCTTCACAGGGGCTGGAAACACCATATATTTT. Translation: CASSFTGAGNTIYF.

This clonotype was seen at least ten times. CDR3 loop: CASSRRLRTSTDTQYF. DNA of the CDR3: TGTGCCAGCAGTCGAAGACTACGAACTAGCACAGATACGCAGTATTTT. The chain employs TRBV6-5 and TRBJ2-3; a weak D match, TRBD2 (5 bases). The length of the CDR3 is 16 residues. Germline V gene sequence: CDR1 MNHEY, CDR2 SVGAGI. V gave up 5 bases and J gave up 0 bases, with 15 bases separating them.

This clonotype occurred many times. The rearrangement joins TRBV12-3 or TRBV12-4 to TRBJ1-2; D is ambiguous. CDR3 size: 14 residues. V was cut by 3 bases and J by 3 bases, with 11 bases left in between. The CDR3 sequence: CASSFKWQDYGYTF. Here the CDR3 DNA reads TGTGCCAGCAGTTTCAAATGGCAGGACTATGGCTACACCTTC.

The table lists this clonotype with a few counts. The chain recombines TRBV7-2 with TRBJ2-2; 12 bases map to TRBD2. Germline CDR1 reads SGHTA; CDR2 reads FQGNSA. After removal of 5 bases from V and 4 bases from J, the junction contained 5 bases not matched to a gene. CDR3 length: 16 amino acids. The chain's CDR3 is CASSPRTSGITGELFF. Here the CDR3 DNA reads TGTGCCAGCAGCCCGAGGACTAGCGGGATCACCGGGGAGCTGTTTTTT.

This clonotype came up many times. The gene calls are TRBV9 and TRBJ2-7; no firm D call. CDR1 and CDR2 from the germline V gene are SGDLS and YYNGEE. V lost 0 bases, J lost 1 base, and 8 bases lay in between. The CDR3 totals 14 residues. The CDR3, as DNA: TGTGCCAGCAGCGTAGCCGGACCTTCCTACGAGCAGTACTTC. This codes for CASSVAGPSYEQYF.

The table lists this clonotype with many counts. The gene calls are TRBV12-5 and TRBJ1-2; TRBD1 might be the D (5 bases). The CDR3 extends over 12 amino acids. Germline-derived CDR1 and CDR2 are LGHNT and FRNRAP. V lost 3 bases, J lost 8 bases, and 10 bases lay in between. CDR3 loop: CASGFSGYGYTF. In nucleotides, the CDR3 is TGTGCTAGTGGTTTTTCAGGGTACGGCTACACCTTC.

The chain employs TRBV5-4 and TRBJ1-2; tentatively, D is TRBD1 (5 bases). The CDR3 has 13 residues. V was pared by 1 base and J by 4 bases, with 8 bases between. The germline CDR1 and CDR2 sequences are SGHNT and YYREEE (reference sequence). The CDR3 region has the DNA TGTGCCAGCAGCTTGCAGGGAACCTATGGCTACACCTTC. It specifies CASSLQGTYGYTF.